The T cell receptor (beta chain) described here comes from a study of CD8 T cells in ankylosing spondylitis. The study, taken as a whole, reports: Matched ankylosing spondylitis synovial fluid reportedly contained a significantly enriched population of disease-linked clones. Past research had described some motif variants in reactive arthritis synovial fluid and blood. In ankylosing spondylitis blood, a motif of eight highly homologous TCR beta variants appeared characteristic.

With molecular barcodes, quantitative 5'-RACE was used to make the TCR beta libraries. TCRdb fed the 5' RACE reads into MiXCR, producing one record per CDR3 protein. The repertoire holds approximately 250,000 distinct CDR3 sequences, with under 8.5% as singletons. This clonotype was seen a few times. Antigen: not known. Germline V CDR1 and CDR2: LNHDA, SQIVND (reference sequence). J was trimmed by 4 bases and V by 5 bases; bases with no gene match: 7. The CDR3 loop spans 17 amino acids. This receptor was identified in a female donor with ankylosing spondylitis or in good health (not recorded which). The chain carries TRBV19 and TRBJ2-2; 13 nucleotides agree with TRBD2. The sequenced sample consisted of blood, either unsorted or a sorted T cell fraction (not recorded which). The CDR3 DNA sequence: TGTGCCAGTAGTCCCGGGGGACTAGCGGGGACCACCGGGGAGCTGTTTTTT. Encoded protein: CASSPGGLAGTTGELFF.